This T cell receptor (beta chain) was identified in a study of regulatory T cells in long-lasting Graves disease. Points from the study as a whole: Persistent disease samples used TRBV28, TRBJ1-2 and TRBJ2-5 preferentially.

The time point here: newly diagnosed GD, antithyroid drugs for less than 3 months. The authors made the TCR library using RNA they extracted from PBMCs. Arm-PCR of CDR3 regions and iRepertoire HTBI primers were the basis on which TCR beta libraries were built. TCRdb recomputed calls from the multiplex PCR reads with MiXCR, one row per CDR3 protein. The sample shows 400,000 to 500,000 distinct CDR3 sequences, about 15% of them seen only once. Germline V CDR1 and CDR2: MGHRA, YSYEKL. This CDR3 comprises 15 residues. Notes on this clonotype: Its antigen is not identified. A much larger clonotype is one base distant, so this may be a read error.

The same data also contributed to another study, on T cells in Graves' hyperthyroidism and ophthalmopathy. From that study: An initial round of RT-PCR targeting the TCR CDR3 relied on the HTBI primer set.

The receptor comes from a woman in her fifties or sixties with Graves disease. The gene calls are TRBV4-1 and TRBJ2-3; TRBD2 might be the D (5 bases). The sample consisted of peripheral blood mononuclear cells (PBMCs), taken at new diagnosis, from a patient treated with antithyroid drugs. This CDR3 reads CANSHPADSTDTQYF. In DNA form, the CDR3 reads TGCGCCAACAGCCACCCAGCGGACAGCACAGATACGCAGTATTTT.